These 29 T cell receptor beta chains came from one sample sequenced in a study of OX40 agonist ivuxolimab in advanced cancers. Sequencing was performed with immunoSEQ multiplex PCR; in TCRdb, only in-frame clones are kept and a portion is missing. Here the sample spans some 60,000 clones, 70% to 90% being singletons. The sequenced sample was CD4+ or CD8+ T cells sorted from blood, obtained in a trial of the OX40 agonist ivuxolimab. These receptors all stem from an adult with an advanced solid tumor such as melanoma, head and neck, liver or kidney cancer.

This clone is a singleton in its sample. The chain links TRBV4-1 to TRBJ2-7, with TRBD2 matching over 7 bases. Germline CDR1 and CDR2: MGHRA and YSYEKL. The ends lost 3 bases at V and 4 bases at J; junction bases unmatched: 12. This CDR3 has 16 residues. CDR3 in DNA: TGCGCCAGCAGCCAGGACCCGGGGAGGGTGCGGTACGAGCAGTACTTC. Its translation is CASSQDPGRVRYEQYF.

This chain uses TRBV13 with TRBJ1-1, with D unresolved. The ends were cut back, 2 bases at V and 5 bases at J, with 6 bases in the middle. The CDR3 is 12 residues long. Germline CDR1 and CDR2: PRHDT and FYEKMQ (reference sequence). The CDR3 DNA sequence: TGTGCCAGCAGCTTAAAATTGACTGAAGCTTTCTTT. As protein: CASSLKLTEAFF.

V gene TRBV27 combines with J gene TRBJ2-7; 7 bases match TRBD1. Germline CDR1 MNHEY, CDR2 SMNVEV (reference sequence). The CDR3 is made up of 9 amino acids. This CDR3 reads CASSLQGKV. CDR3 sequence (DNA): TGTGCCAGCAGTCTACAGGGGAAGGTC.

This sequence joins TRBV5-6 and TRBJ2-1; D is unclear. Trimming shortened V by 1 base and J by 0 bases, and 8 bases separated the two germline ends. This CDR3 is built from 15 residues. CDR1 and CDR2 (germline): SGHDT, YYEEEE. The CDR3 DNA reads TGTGCCAGCAGCTTGAGTTATAGCTCCTACAATGAGCAGTTCTTC. Translation: CASSLSYSSYNEQFF.

The chain recombines TRBV7-6 with TRBJ2-1; TRBD1 agrees at 7 bases. V was pared by 2 bases and J by 5 bases, with 12 bases of the junction left unmatched. This CDR3 has 17 residues. Germline V gives CDR1 SGHVS, CDR2 FNYEAQ. CDR3 coding DNA: TGTGCCAGCAGCTTACGCCAAGGGGGCGTTGGTCACAATGAGCAGTTCTTC. Its protein product is CASSLRQGGVGHNEQFF.

The rearrangement joins TRBV6-9 to TRBJ2-2; D is perhaps TRBD1 or TRBD2 (5 bases each). V dropped 6 bases and J dropped 3 bases, with 17 bases sitting between them. Germline V gene lookup returns CDR1 MNHGY and CDR2 SVAAGI. CDR3 size: 16 residues. The CDR3 region has the DNA TGTGCCAGCAGCCCCGAGGGGCCCCTTTACACCGGGGAGCTGTTTTTT. This sequence encodes CASSPEGPLYTGELFF.

V usage is TRBV28 and J usage is TRBJ2-7, with D tentatively TRBD1 (6 bases). The CDR3 is made up of 13 amino acids. Germline V gene lookup returns CDR1 MDHEN and CDR2 SYDVKM. With 3 bases removed from V and 3 bases from J, the gap between germline ends came to 9 bases. The CDR3 here is CASSFGRGYEQYF. DNA for the CDR3: TGTGCCAGCAGTTTTGGCAGGGGCTACGAGCAGTACTTC.

This clone was seen only once. V usage is TRBV5-1 and J usage is TRBJ1-1; possibly TRBD1 for D (6 bases). Germline lookup yields CDR1 SGHRS and CDR2 YFSETQ. The V end was cut by 4 bases, the J end by 0 bases, with 19 bases between. The CDR3 consists of 17 residues. The CDR3, as DNA: TGCGCCAGCAGCCCCGGACGGGGGCAGTACATGAACACTGAAGCTTTCTTT. This sequence encodes CASSPGRGQYMNTEAFF.

This rearrangement joins TRBV29-1 to TRBJ1-4; TRBD1 is a possible D gene (5 bases). Trimming shortened V by 7 bases and J by 3 bases, and 12 bases separated the two germline ends. Germline V lookup: CDR1 SQVTM, CDR2 ANQGSEA. The CDR3 length is 13 residues. The CDR3 is CSAGGLANEKLFF. In DNA form, the CDR3 reads TGCAGCGCCGGGGGACTAGCTAATGAAAAACTGTTTTTT.

The chain links TRBV11-1 to TRBJ1-2; unclear D gene. Trimming took off 5 bases at V and 3 bases at J, with 16 bases between the two ends. The CDR3 runs to 15 residues. The V gene's germline CDR1 is SGHAT and CDR2 FQDESV (reference sequence). In DNA, the CDR3 is TGTGCCAGCAGCCTAGATGGATCAGCAGACTATGGCTACACCTTC. Its translation: CASSLDGSADYGYTF.

CDR3 coding DNA: TGTGCCAGCAGAAATACAGGTGCTTCACCCCTCCACTTT. This sequence encodes CASRNTGASPLHF. The chain links TRBV6-5 to TRBJ1-6, with D possibly TRBD1 on 5 matching bases. V gave up 6 bases and J gave up 9 bases, with 12 bases separating them. Germline values: CDR1 MNHEY, CDR2 SVGAGI. This CDR3 has 13 amino acids.

The chain joins TRBV2 to TRBJ1-6; D gene uncertain. With 3 bases removed from V and 7 bases from J, the gap between germline ends came to 10 bases. The CDR3 sequence is 14 residues long. Germline V gene lookup returns CDR1 SNHLY and CDR2 FYNNEI. CDR3 bases: TGTGCCAGCAGTGAGGCCTCAGCGAATTCACCCCTCCACTTT. It encodes CASSEASANSPLHF.

This clone occurred once. The CDR3 nucleotides are TGTGCCAGCAGCGTAGCAACCGCTCTCAGCGAGCAGTTCTTC. Its protein is CASSVATALSEQFF. The chain links TRBV9 to TRBJ2-1; D not certain. V was pared by 0 bases and J by 10 bases, with 14 bases between. The germline V gene has CDR1 SGDLS and CDR2 YYNGEE. The CDR3 runs to 14 residues.

This clone was detected once. The chain couples TRBV5-1 to TRBJ2-1; TRBD1 agrees at 7 bases. This CDR3 is 15 amino acids long. V shed 4 bases, J shed 4 bases, and the junction held 8 bases outside the gene matches. Germline V gene sequence: CDR1 SGHRS, CDR2 YFSETQ. The CDR3 nucleotides read TGCGCCAGCAGCATGACAGGGCAAGGGTACAATGAGCAGTTCTTC. Translated, it gives CASSMTGQGYNEQFF.

V is TRBV27 and J is TRBJ2-7; 9 nucleotides match TRBD2. Germline-derived CDR1 and CDR2 are MNHEY and SMNVEV (reference sequence). The CDR3 sequence is 15 residues long. V trimming: 6 bases; J trimming: 3 bases; junction bases outside the gene matches: 9. This CDR3 is CASSSKPSGVYEQYF. CDR3 DNA: TGTGCCAGCAGCTCGAAACCTAGCGGGGTCTACGAGCAGTACTTC.

In this sample, this clone turned up once. This rearrangement joins TRBV9 to TRBJ2-1; TRBD2 aligns across 8 bases. The V segment lost 3 bases and the J segment 8 bases; nucleotides outside the gene matches: 13. The germline CDR1 and CDR2 sequences are SGDLS and YYNGEE. This CDR3 has 16 residues. The CDR3 region is CASSEDLAGGYYEQFF. The CDR3 bases are TGTGCCAGCAGCGAAGATCTGGCGGGGGGATATTATGAGCAGTTCTTC.

Remarks on this clone: Germline is not matched at one junction end, which may reflect a read error. V is TRBV5-4 and J is TRBJ2-5, with D tentatively TRBD2 (6 bases). The germline gives CDR1 SGHNT, CDR2 YYREEE (reference sequence). This CDR3 comprises 14 residues. The CDR3 spells CASSSSDYQGTQYF. In DNA form, the CDR3 reads TGTGCCAGCAGCTCGTCGGACTACCAAGGGACCCAGTACTTC.

The chain joins TRBV9 to TRBJ2-1; D is unresolved. This CDR3 region has 15 residues. The V gene's germline CDR1 is SGDLS and CDR2 YYNGEE. V lost 0 bases, J lost 2 bases, and 9 bases lay in between. The CDR3: CASSVGVLTYNEQFF. The CDR3 DNA sequence: TGTGCCAGCAGCGTAGGGGTATTGACCTACAATGAGCAGTTCTTC. Variable domain in full (rest from reference TRBV9 and TRBJ2-1): DSGVTQTPKHLITATGQRVTLRCSPRSGDLSVYWYQQSLDQGLQFLIQYYNGEERAKGNILERFSAQQFPDLHSELNLSSLELGDSALYFCASSVGVLTYNEQFFGPGTRLTVL.

The chain has TRBV5-4 and TRBJ1-6; D is uncertain. Germline CDR1 and CDR2: SGHNT and YYREEE (reference sequence). This CDR3 region has 16 residues. V lost 1 base, J lost 3 bases, and 11 bases lay in between. Here the CDR3 reads CASSLKGKGYNSPLHF. The CDR3 region has the DNA TGTGCCAGCAGCTTGAAGGGTAAAGGCTATAATTCACCCCTCCACTTT.

The chain's CDR3 is CASATVPYNSPLHF. In DNA form, the CDR3 reads TGTGCCAGTGCCACAGTTCCCTATAATTCACCCCTCCACTTT. The chain couples TRBV6-5 to TRBJ1-6; D uncertain. This CDR3 has 14 amino acids. V was clipped by 9 bases and J by 2 bases, with 11 bases between them. The germline gives CDR1 MNHEY, CDR2 SVGAGI.

The J gene is TRBJ2-7, the V gene TRBV19, with a tentative D call TRBD1 (6 bases). The germline gives CDR1 LNHDA, CDR2 SQIVND (reference sequence). The length of the CDR3 is 13 residues. V dropped 5 bases and J dropped 3 bases, with 11 bases sitting between them. CDR3 coding DNA: TGTGCCAGTAGTCAGGACAGCAGCTACGAGCAGTACTTC. This encodes CASSQDSSYEQYF.

CDR3 protein: CSVGEGNTEAFF. DNA of the CDR3: TGCAGCGTTGGGGAGGGTAACACTGAAGCTTTCTTT. This chain links TRBV29-1 with TRBJ1-1, with D unclear. Germline lookup yields CDR1 SQVTM and CDR2 ANQGSEA. V gave up 4 bases and J gave up 2 bases, with 8 bases separating them. The CDR3 has 12 residues.

This chain connects TRBV7-2 to TRBJ1-1; D perhaps matches TRBD1 (5 bases). The CDR3 is 13 amino acids. The V gene's germline CDR1 is SGHTA and CDR2 FQGNSA. V lost 6 bases and J 1 base, leaving 9 bases between the germline ends. The CDR3 DNA follows: TGTGCCAGCAGTTTCGGGGCGAACACTGAAGCTTTCTTT. Translating gives CASSFGANTEAFF.

The V gene is TRBV19, the J gene TRBJ2-1; 9 bases agree with TRBD1. Germline lookup yields CDR1 LNHDA and CDR2 SQIVND (reference sequence). The CDR3 length is 19 residues. V gave up 1 base and J gave up 1 base; unmatched junction bases: 11. DNA of the CDR3: TGTGCCAGTAGTATAGCCTCCGGCGGGGGACAGGGATCCTACAATGAGCAGTTCTTC. Translated: CASSIASGGGQGSYNEQFF.

V gene TRBV18 combines with J gene TRBJ1-1; D not certain. The CDR3 length is 14 residues. Germline-derived CDR1 and CDR2 are KGHSH and LQKENI. Trimming took 3 bases from V and 7 from J, leaving 15 bases between them. The CDR3 region has the DNA TGTGCCAGCTCACCGGATTTAGGTAGGATTGAAGCTTTCTTT. It yields the protein CASSPDLGRIEAFF. Together with reference TRBV18 and TRBJ1-1, the CDR3 gives the full variable domain: NAGVMQNPRHLVRRRGQEARLRCSPMKGHSHVYWYRQLPEEGLKFMVYLQKENIIDESGMPKERFSAEFPKEGPSILRIQQVVRGDSAAYFCASSPDLGRIEAFFGQGTRLTVV.

The V gene is TRBV6-5, the J gene TRBJ2-2; TRBD2 agrees at 8 bases. V dropped 5 bases and J dropped 9; count of bases not matched to a gene: 5. CDR1 and CDR2 from the germline V gene are MNHEY and SVGAGI. CDR3 length: 13 amino acids. Here the CDR3 DNA reads TGTGCCAGCAGTCTTTCGGGGGGGCGGGAGCTGTTTTTT. Its translation is CASSLSGGRELFF.

V is TRBV7-2 and J is TRBJ1-5, with unresolved D. V lost 5 bases, J lost 4 bases, and 15 bases lay in between. CDR1 SGHTA and CDR2 FQGNSA come from the germline V gene. This CDR3 spans 15 amino acids. This chain's CDR3 is CASSTTPGRNQPQHF. CDR3 DNA sequence: TGTGCCAGCAGCACAACGCCGGGCAGGAATCAGCCCCAGCATTTT.

The chain employs TRBV27 and TRBJ2-3; 13 bases agree with TRBD2. Germline V lookup: CDR1 MNHEY, CDR2 SMNVEV (reference sequence). This CDR3 is built from 15 residues. V lost 5 bases and J lost 3; bases outside the gene matches: 2. CDR3 amino acids: CASSATSGRTDTQYF. CDR3 in DNA: TGTGCCAGCAGTGCGACTAGCGGGAGGACAGATACGCAGTATTTT.

V usage is TRBV2 and J usage is TRBJ1-1; D remains ambiguous. Per the germline V gene, CDR1 is SNHLY and CDR2 is FYNNEI. The ends were cut back, 2 bases at V and 4 bases at J, with 2 bases in the middle. The length of the CDR3 is 11 residues. CDR3 region: CASSERTEAFF. The CDR3 nucleotides are TGTGCCAGCAGTGAACGCACTGAAGCTTTCTTT.